This T cell receptor beta chain emerged from a study of OX40 agonist ivuxolimab in advanced cancers. Study in general: Those treated in dose escalation had hepatocellular carcinoma, melanoma, renal cell cancer or head and neck cancer. Averaging around 60 years in age, with a range of about 23 to 79, the cohort was 65% to 90% male.

As to this clone: Its target is not known.

V was trimmed by 2 bases and J by 7 bases, leaving 15 bases between them. The CDR3 has 15 residues. Germline lookup yields CDR1 SGHRS and CDR2 YFSETQ. Data came from immunoSEQ multiplex PCR; TCRdb stores just in-frame clones and leaves some out. The repertoire holds approximately 65,000 clones, with over 75% as singletons. Findings and limits, study-wide: Researchers report that CD8+ T cells had, on average, more expanded clones than CD4+.

Peripheral blood came from all dose cohorts at three timepoints. The chain joins TRBV5-1 to TRBJ2-2; either TRBD1 or TRBD2 may fit D (5 bases each). The sample consisted of CD4+ or CD8+ T cells sorted from blood, taken in a trial of the OX40 agonist ivuxolimab. The clonotype originates from an adult with an advanced solid tumor such as melanoma, head and neck, liver or kidney cancer. Here the CDR3 DNA reads TGCGCCAGCAGCTTTTCCCCCAGGGCGGGCGGGGAGCTGTTTTTT. Translating it yields CASSFSPRAGGELFF.